The 28 T cell receptor beta chains presented below share a single source sample, sequenced in a study of blood T cell repertoires in COVID-19. Only in-frame clones appear in the TCRdb table, and some are missing; sequencing was by immunoSEQ multiplex PCR. Of about 310,000 clones listed, 89% are singletons. Input material: PBMCs or T cells enriched from blood (not recorded which). The receptors come from a man aged 55 to 70 who had recovered from COVID-19.

The chain joins TRBV28 to TRBJ1-5, with 10 bases lining up with TRBD1. V lost 6 bases and J lost 4; bases outside the gene matches: 6. The CDR3 totals 15 residues. CDR1 and CDR2 (germline): MDHEN, SYDVKM. CDR3: CASSTGQGRNQPQHF. The CDR3 DNA reads TGTGCCAGCAGCACGGGACAGGGGAGGAATCAGCCCCAGCATTTT.

The rearrangement links TRBV3-1 (or the pseudogene TRBV3-2) to TRBJ2-1; 8 nucleotides agree with TRBD2. Germline V gives CDR1 LGHDT, CDR2 YNNKEL (reference sequence). The CDR3 totals 16 residues. J gave up 6 bases and V 1 base, and 8 bases lay outside the gene matches. CDR3 protein: CASSQGFREGFNEQFF. CDR3 in DNA: TGTGCCAGCAGCCAAGGATTCCGGGAGGGGTTCAATGAGCAGTTCTTC.

The chain recombines TRBV19 with TRBJ1-4; D remains ambiguous. The ends were cut back, 8 bases at V and 4 bases at J, with 11 bases in the middle. CDR3 length equals 13 residues. Germline lookup yields CDR1 LNHDA and CDR2 SQIVND (reference sequence). The CDR3 sequence: CASGIPGNEKLFF. The CDR3 DNA reads as TGTGCCAGTGGAATACCGGGTAATGAAAAACTGTTTTTT.

Only one count was recorded for this clone. The V gene is TRBV5-1, the J gene TRBJ1-5; tentative D call: TRBD1 (6 bases). Between the trimmed V and J ends, which lost 9 bases and 3 bases, there was a span of 13 bases. The CDR3 length is 13 residues. Germline loops: CDR1 SGHRS, CDR2 YFSETQ. DNA of the CDR3: TGCGCCACCAGGACAGCGCCCAATCAGCCCCAGCATTTT. It encodes CATRTAPNQPQHF.

The chain links TRBV7-2 to TRBJ1-3; D gene ambiguous. The CDR3 length is 14 residues. V lost 4 bases and J 1 base, leaving 8 bases between the germline ends. Per germline, CDR1 SGHTA and CDR2 FQGNSA. This CDR3 is CASSWRDSGNTIYF. In DNA form, the CDR3 reads TGTGCCAGCAGCTGGAGGGATTCTGGAAACACCATATATTTT.

J is TRBJ2-1 and V is TRBV7-3; perhaps TRBD2 as D (5 bases). Trimming removed 2 bases at V and 2 bases at J, with 10 bases between. The V gene's germline CDR1 is SGHTA and CDR2 FQGTGA. The CDR3 runs 15 residues. The DNA of the CDR3 is TGTGCCAGCAGCTTAGGGCTAGCAACCTACAATGAGCAGTTCTTC. Amino acid sequence: CASSLGLATYNEQFF.

This chain links TRBV27 with TRBJ2-3, with TRBD2 identical over 8 bases. The CDR3 extends over 15 amino acids. V shed 4 bases, J shed 4 bases, and the junction held 7 bases outside the gene matches. The germline gives CDR1 MNHEY, CDR2 SMNVEV (reference sequence). In nucleotides, the CDR3 is TGTGCCAGCAGTTCTAACGGGAGGGCCCCAGATACGCAGTATTTT. Residues: CASSSNGRAPDTQYF.

The chain carries TRBV19 and TRBJ1-1, with 7 bases matching TRBD1. Germline lookup yields CDR1 LNHDA and CDR2 SQIVND (reference sequence). Trimming removed 5 bases from V and 9 bases from J; junction bases left unmatched: 6. The length of the CDR3 is 12 residues. This chain's CDR3 is CASSQGGVQAFF. In DNA, the CDR3 is TGTGCCAGTAGTCAAGGGGGCGTGCAAGCTTTCTTT.

This rearrangement joins TRBV3-1 (or the pseudogene TRBV3-2) to TRBJ2-1; D possibly corresponds to TRBD2 (6 bases). The V end lost 4 bases, the J end lost 0 bases, and 16 bases lay between the germline ends. The length of the CDR3 is 17 residues. Germline V gene data show CDR1 as LGHDT and CDR2 as YNNKEL (reference sequence). CDR3 loop: CASSLLPGLSSYNEQFF. DNA for the CDR3: TGTGCCAGCAGCCTCTTACCGGGACTCAGCTCCTACAATGAGCAGTTCTTC.

To note about this clone: Relative to the germline gene, one junction end is altered; a read error may explain this. This chain joins TRBV18 and TRBJ2-7; D perhaps matches TRBD1 (5 bases). CDR3 length equals 12 residues. CDR1 and CDR2 (germline): KGHSH, LQKENI. The CDR3: CASSPGARWSVF. Written as DNA, the CDR3 is TGTGCCAGCTCACCAGGGGCGCGCTGGTCTGTCTTC.

The rearrangement uses TRBV7-9 and TRBJ2-1; 13 bases line up with TRBD2. Germline V lookup: CDR1 SEHNR, CDR2 FQNEAQ (reference sequence). The CDR3 totals 16 residues. J was trimmed by 5 bases and V by 5 bases; bases with no gene match: 6. The CDR3 sequence is CASSDRGLAGNNEQFF. The CDR3 region has the DNA TGTGCCAGCAGCGACCGGGGACTAGCGGGAAACAATGAGCAGTTCTTC.

The rearrangement joins TRBV4-1 to TRBJ2-5, with TRBD2 matching 9 bases. Germline V gene lookup returns CDR1 MGHRA and CDR2 YSYEKL. The CDR3 contains 17 residues. V was clipped by 1 base and J by 4 bases; unmatched bases: 10. The CDR3 sequence is CASSQGLAAPKGETQYF. The CDR3 nucleotides are TGCGCCAGCAGCCAAGGACTAGCGGCGCCCAAGGGAGAGACCCAGTACTTC.

V and J are TRBV5-4 and TRBJ1-2, with D uncertain. Germline V lookup: CDR1 SGHNT, CDR2 YYREEE (reference sequence). This CDR3 is built from 15 residues. Trimming stripped 3 bases from V and 4 bases from J, with 16 bases between. This CDR3 is CASSSPVHTVYGYTF. The CDR3 nucleotides read TGTGCCAGCAGCTCCCCGGTACATACAGTCTATGGCTACACCTTC.

This clone was detected only once. The chain carries TRBV29-1 and TRBJ2-4, with 8 bases matching TRBD1. The CDR3 runs to 13 residues. Looked up from germline, CDR1 is SQVTM and CDR2 is ANQGSEA. After removal of 5 bases from V and 6 bases from J, the junction contained 6 bases not matched to a gene. The CDR3 DNA sequence: TGCAGCGTTCACGGACAGGGAACAAACATTCAGTACTTC. It codes for CSVHGQGTNIQYF.

The chain is built from TRBV5-1 and TRBJ2-1; 7 bases align to TRBD1. CDR1 and CDR2 (germline): SGHRS, YFSETQ. The CDR3 is made up of 18 amino acids. J was trimmed by 3 bases and V by 3 bases; bases with no gene match: 15. The CDR3 reads CASSSIGIRGLGYNEQFF. The CDR3 DNA sequence: TGCGCCAGCAGCTCAATTGGGATAAGGGGGCTTGGCTACAATGAGCAGTTCTTC.

This chain links TRBV19 with TRBJ1-1; no clear D gene. Germline CDR1 and CDR2: LNHDA and SQIVND (reference sequence). V dropped 3 bases and J dropped 1 base, with 12 bases sitting between them. This CDR3 has 15 residues. Here the CDR3 DNA reads TGTGCCAGTAGTATCCGCAGCGCTCCGAACACTGAAGCTTTCTTT. It is translated as CASSIRSAPNTEAFF.

The genes are TRBV11-2 and TRBJ2-1, with TRBD2 matching 8 bases. CDR3 length: 15 residues. With V trimmed by 3 bases and J by 0 bases, 1 base remained unmatched. CDR1 SGHAT and CDR2 FQNNGV come from the germline V gene. Here the CDR3 reads CASSFTSGSYNEQFF. In nucleotides, the CDR3 is TGTGCCAGCAGCTTTACTAGCGGCTCCTACAATGAGCAGTTCTTC.

The V call is TRBV4-1, the J call TRBJ1-4; D is perhaps TRBD1 (6 bases). Germline assignment: CDR1 MGHRA and CDR2 YSYEKL. The V and J ends lost 4 bases and 8 bases respectively, with 14 bases between them. CDR3 length: 14 amino acids. The CDR3, as DNA: TGCGCCAGCAGCCCCGCGGACAGTATAGAAAAACTGTTTTTT. Translating it yields CASSPADSIEKLFF.

The V call is TRBV27, the J call TRBJ2-1; D might be TRBD1 (5 bases). The V end lost 3 bases, the J end lost 8 bases, and 11 bases lay between the germline ends. CDR3 length equals 13 residues. Per the germline V gene, CDR1 is MNHEY and CDR2 is SMNVEV (reference sequence). This chain's CDR3 is CASSLRRGYEQFF. The CDR3 DNA reads TGTGCCAGCAGTTTGCGAAGGGGCTATGAGCAGTTCTTC.

The V and J genes are TRBV5-3 and TRBJ2-1; D is possibly TRBD2 (6 bases). TRBV5-3 is placed among ORFs of uncertain function. This CDR3 is 14 amino acids long. The V gene lost 8 bases and the J gene lost 8 bases, with 20 bases spanning the gap. As DNA, the CDR3 is TGTGCCAGCCTACCTCCCACCTCGGGGGATGAGCAGTTCTTC. The encoded protein is CASLPPTSGDEQFF.

The V gene is TRBV11-2, the J gene TRBJ1-2, with TRBD1 matching over 9 bases. Germline V gene data show CDR1 as SGHAT and CDR2 as FQNNGV. This CDR3 contains 16 residues. J was trimmed by 1 base and V by 4 bases; bases with no gene match: 7. The CDR3 here is CASSSGTGSRNYGYTF. In DNA form, the CDR3 reads TGTGCCAGCAGCTCCGGGACAGGGAGCCGTAACTATGGCTACACCTTC. Looking up the rest from reference TRBV11-2 and TRBJ1-2 gives the full variable domain: EAGVAQSPRYKIIEKRQSVAFWCNPISGHATLYWYQQILGQGPKLLIQFQNNGVVDDSQLPKDRFSAERLKGVDSTLKIQPAKLEDSAVYLCASSSGTGSRNYGYTFGSGTRLTVV.

The chain recombines TRBV7-2 with TRBJ2-7; D is ambiguous. The V end was cut by 4 bases, the J end by 3 bases, with 10 bases between. This CDR3 contains 13 residues. Per the germline V gene, CDR1 is SGHTA and CDR2 is FQGNSA. The CDR3: CASSSPPIYEQYF. CDR3 in DNA: TGTGCCAGCAGCTCCCCCCCCATCTACGAGCAGTACTTC.

The chain combines TRBV7-8 with TRBJ2-7; TRBD1 aligns across 9 bases. The V gene's germline CDR1 is SGHVS and CDR2 FQNEAQ. The trim removed 4 bases at V and 6 bases at J, leaving 7 bases unmatched. This CDR3 region has 14 residues. The CDR3 bases are TGTGCCAGCAGCTCATCCGGGACAGGGACCGAGCAGTACTTC. Encoded protein: CASSSSGTGTEQYF. The full variable domain, completed using reference TRBV7-8 and TRBJ2-7, is GAGVSQSPRYKVAKRGQDVALRCDPISGHVSLFWYQQALGQGPEFLTYFQNEAQLDKSGLPSDRFFAERPEGSVSTLKIQRTQQEDSAVYLCASSSSGTGTEQYFGPGTRLTVT.

The gene calls are TRBV5-1 and TRBJ2-5, with 7 bases identical to TRBD1. V was pared by 0 bases and J by 1 base, with 3 bases of the junction left unmatched. The germline V gene encodes CDR1 SGHRS and CDR2 YFSETQ. This CDR3 contains 15 residues. CDR3 nucleotides: TGCGCCAGCAGCTTGGTGGGGACAGCCCAAGAGACCCAGTACTTC. It codes for CASSLVGTAQETQYF.

V gene TRBV5-1 combines with J gene TRBJ2-3; D is uncertain. This CDR3 is 14 amino acids long. The germline CDR1 and CDR2 sequences are SGHRS and YFSETQ. The V gene lost 2 bases and the J gene lost 1 base, with 8 bases spanning the gap. CDR3 DNA: TGCGCCAGCAGCTTAGAAGGAGGCACAGATACGCAGTATTTT. This translates into CASSLEGGTDTQYF.

This clone came up a few times. This chain links TRBV19 with TRBJ1-1; TRBD1 agrees at 10 bases. The CDR3 runs to 15 residues. CDR1 LNHDA and CDR2 SQIVND come from the germline V gene (reference sequence). Germline trimming cut 4 bases from V and 4 bases from J; bases unmatched to any gene: 6. Written as DNA, the CDR3 is TGTGCCAGTAGTAGGTACGGGACAGGGGTCACTGAAGCTTTCTTT. It specifies CASSRYGTGVTEAFF.

This clone was counted a single time. The V and J genes are TRBV4-2 and TRBJ1-2; 9 bases fit TRBD1. Trimming removed 6 bases from V and 2 bases from J; junction bases left unmatched: 10. The CDR3 spans 16 residues. From germline, CDR1 is LGHNA and CDR2 YNFKEQ. The CDR3 region is CASSGSGTGKNYGYTF. The CDR3 DNA is TGTGCCAGCAGTGGCTCGGGGACAGGGAAAAACTATGGCTACACCTTC.

The genes are TRBV15 and TRBJ2-5; D is ambiguous. V was pared by 3 bases and J by 4 bases, with 6 bases between. Germline-derived CDR1 and CDR2 are LNHNV and YYDKDF (reference sequence). The CDR3 contains 12 residues. The CDR3, as DNA: TGTGCCACCAGCAGGAGGATAGAGACCCAGTACTTC. It is translated as CATSRRIETQYF. Combining the CDR3 with reference TRBV15 and TRBJ2-5 gives the whole variable domain DAMVIQNPRYQVTQFGKPVTLSCSQTLNHNVMYWYQQKSSQAPKLLFHYYDKDFNNEADTPDNFQSRRPNTSFCFLDIRSPGLGDTAMYLCATSRRIETQYFGPGTRLLVL.